The sequence of this T cell receptor (beta chain) was determined in a study of cytomegalovirus exposure and HLA in healthy donors. Primers: 60 Vbeta forward and 13 Jbeta reverse. This table comes from immunoSEQ multiplex PCR, and its TCRdb copy is limited to in-frame clones, with some not included. The repertoire holds more than 110,000 clones, with approximately 73% as singletons. V gave up 4 bases and J gave up 8 bases, with 3 bases separating them. Germline CDR1 reads SGHKS; CDR2 reads YYEKEE (reference sequence). This CDR3 spans 10 amino acids. The receptor comes from a woman in her forties in good health and CMV-seronegative. The rearrangement links TRBV5-5 to TRBJ1-4, with D unclear. The specimen was PBMCs. The CDR3 protein is CASSAEKLFF. For the CDR3, the DNA is TGTGCCAGCAGCGCGGAAAAACTGTTTTTT.